What follows is one T cell receptor beta chain and its context. Its antigen is not known. TCRdb's copy holds only in-frame clones and misses some; the assay was immunoSEQ multiplex PCR. The sample records about 110,000 clones, 89% being singletons. Every single patient, without exception, relapsed after autologous stem cell transplantation, and brentuximab vedotin exposure varied. The germline gives CDR1 MDHEN, CDR2 SYDVKM. The CDR3 consists of 15 residues. The V gene end was trimmed by 6 bases and the J gene end by 2 bases; junction bases not matched to a gene: 6. This specimen belongs to a study of PD-1 blockade in classical Hodgkin lymphoma. Overall study findings and caveats: Underlying causes for the observed repertoire differences were not defined, possibly disease activity or prior therapy. Compared with baseline, CD4+ but not CD8+ TCR diversity had risen significantly by C4D1.

V usage is TRBV28 and J usage is TRBJ1-5; TRBD1 matches at 8 bases. The source material was peripheral blood mononuclear cells (PBMCs), sampled before the second cycle of nivolumab. This sequence originates from a human donor with classical Hodgkin lymphoma. As DNA, the CDR3 is TGTGCCAGCAGCCCCTCGGGACAGGGCAATCAGCCCCAGCATTTT. It specifies CASSPSGQGNQPQHF.